Presented here are 10 T cell receptor beta chains from one specimen sequenced in a study of cytomegalovirus exposure and HLA in healthy donors. The PCR made use of 60 Vbeta and 13 Jbeta primers. Clones were sequenced by immunoSEQ multiplex PCR, and TCRdb holds only the in-frame ones, with some missing. The sample lists nearly 200,000 clones, 82% occurring once. Sequenced sample: PBMCs. The origin of the receptors is a boy aged 2 to 10 in good health and CMV-seronegative.

In its sample, this clone was seen a few times. The genes are TRBV18 and TRBJ1-5; D remains unclear. CDR3 length: 13 amino acids. The germline V and J ends were trimmed by 2 bases and 5 bases, with 7 bases remaining between them. Germline V gene lookup returns CDR1 KGHSH and CDR2 LQKENI. The CDR3 nucleotides are TGTGCCAGCTCACCAGGGGAGGATCAGCCCCAGCATTTT. Its protein product is CASSPGEDQPQHF.

The J gene is TRBJ1-1, the V gene TRBV4-1; 9 positions agree with TRBD1. V dropped 4 bases and J dropped 5; count of bases not matched to a gene: 5. Germline V gene lookup returns CDR1 MGHRA and CDR2 YSYEKL. CDR3 length equals 14 residues. CDR3 sequence (DNA): TGCGCCAGCAGCCTGAGACAGGGGGTGACTGAAGCTTTCTTT. Its translation is CASSLRQGVTEAFF.

J is TRBJ2-2 and V is TRBV4-3; D possibly corresponds to TRBD1 (5 bases). CDR1 and CDR2 (germline): LGHNA, YSLEER. V lost 1 base and J lost 6, with 24 bases in between. This CDR3 comprises 19 residues. CDR3 residues: CASSQVEAGKGKASGELFF. CDR3 coding DNA: TGCGCCAGCAGCCAAGTTGAGGCAGGGAAGGGTAAGGCCTCCGGGGAGCTGTTTTTT.

Worth noting for this clone: At one of its ends the junction is not consistent with the germline gene, which may arise from a read error. Written as DNA, the CDR3 is TGCGCCGGCAGCTTGGGTCCTGCTGCGGGGGGTGGGATAGATACGCAGTATTTT. Translated: CAGSLGPAAGGGIDTQYF. The rearrangement links TRBV5-1 to TRBJ2-3; 8 bases map to TRBD2. This CDR3 is 18 amino acids long. Germline V CDR1 and CDR2: SGHRS, YFSETQ.

The V and J genes are TRBV30 and TRBJ1-4; TRBD1 matches 8 bases. This CDR3 spans 14 amino acids. J was trimmed by 8 bases and V by 4 bases; bases with no gene match: 9. CDR1 and CDR2 (germline): GTSNPN, SVGIG (reference sequence). CDR3 nucleotides: TGTGCCTGGATGAACAGGGGGATTTTAGAAAAACTGTTTTTT. Protein product: CAWMNRGILEKLFF.

The chain is built from TRBV5-1 and TRBJ2-5; 7 bases line up with TRBD2. This CDR3 region has 13 residues. J lost 8 bases, V lost 3 bases, and 7 bases had no gene match. The germline CDR1 and CDR2 sequences are SGHRS and YFSETQ. The chain's CDR3 is CASSSGGVETQYF. CDR3 sequence (DNA): TGCGCCAGCAGCTCGGGGGGAGTTGAAACCCAGTACTTC.

The rearrangement uses TRBV9 and TRBJ2-5; 9 nucleotides line up with TRBD2. The length of the CDR3 is 16 residues. Trimming took 0 bases from V and 4 from J; bases not matched to a gene: 7. Looked up from germline, CDR1 is SGDLS and CDR2 is YYNGEE. CDR3 nucleotide sequence: TGTGCCAGCAGCGTAGAGGGACTAGCATTAGGAGAGACCCAGTACTTC. It yields the protein CASSVEGLALGETQYF.

The J gene is TRBJ1-5, the V gene TRBV7-3; weak D call: TRBD1 (6 bases). Germline loops: CDR1 SGHTA, CDR2 FQGTGA. Trimming cost V 1 base and J 3 bases, with 19 bases left between them. The CDR3 covers 18 residues. The CDR3 sequence: CASSLRFGTQGNNQPQHF. CDR3 in DNA: TGTGCCAGCAGCTTAAGGTTTGGGACACAGGGAAACAATCAGCCCCAGCATTTT.

The chain carries TRBV6-5 and TRBJ2-5; 8 bases are shared with TRBD2. Trimming cost V 6 bases and J 4 bases; bases outside gene matches: 10. The CDR3 extends over 15 amino acids. CDR1 is MNHEY, CDR2 SVGAGI, per germline. The CDR3 nucleotides read TGTGCCAGCAGCTCTACCGGACTAGCCAGAGAGACCCAGTACTTC. Translation gives CASSSTGLARETQYF.

This chain uses TRBV6-6 with TRBJ1-1; no reliable D call. Deletions cut 6 bases from V and 1 base from J, with 9 bases between. CDR1 MNHNY and CDR2 SVGAGI come from the germline V gene (reference sequence). CDR3 length: 13 residues. The CDR3 here is CASSRGENTEAFF. The DNA of the CDR3 is TGTGCCAGCAGCCGGGGTGAGAACACTGAAGCTTTCTTT.